Presented here are 29 T cell receptor beta chains from one specimen sequenced in a study of blood T cell repertoires in COVID-19. Libraries were prepared by immunoSEQ multiplex PCR; TCRdb keeps only in-frame clonotypes and omits some of them. This sample carries approximately 200,000 clones, around 88% of them seen once, and the ten largest clones take under 9.5%. The sample comprised PBMCs or T cells enriched from blood (not recorded which). The receptor set was obtained from a woman aged 30 to 39 who had recovered from COVID-19.

This chain connects TRBV6-5 to TRBJ1-2, with 7 positions matching TRBD1. CDR3 length equals 13 residues. The V and J ends lost 9 bases and 7 bases, in that order; junction bases with no gene match: 11. Per germline, CDR1 MNHEY and CDR2 SVGAGI. The CDR3 is CASRTGVRSGYTF. The CDR3 bases are TGTGCCAGTAGGACAGGTGTACGAAGTGGCTACACCTTC.

This chain's CDR3 is CASSLGGQPQHF. CDR3 coding DNA: TGTGCCAGCAGCCTCGGCGGACAGCCCCAGCATTTT. This sequence joins TRBV3-1 (or the pseudogene TRBV3-2) and TRBJ1-5; D is uncertain. Trimming left V 4 bases short and J 7 bases short, with 8 bases between. Germline-derived CDR1 and CDR2 are LGHDT and YNNKEL (reference sequence). The CDR3 has 12 amino acids.

This rearrangement joins TRBV2 to TRBJ2-1; the D gene is possibly TRBD1 (5 bases). CDR1 SNHLY and CDR2 FYNNEI come from the germline V gene. The CDR3 sequence is 12 residues long. Between the trimmed V and J ends, which lost 6 bases and 4 bases, there was a span of 7 bases. The CDR3 sequence: CASRDTYNEQFF. The CDR3 DNA reads TGTGCCAGCAGGGACACATACAATGAGCAGTTCTTC.

V gene TRBV28 combines with J gene TRBJ1-2, with D unclear. V lost 5 bases, J lost 7 bases, and 11 bases lay in between. This CDR3 comprises 12 residues. Per the germline V gene, CDR1 is MDHEN and CDR2 is SYDVKM. Written as DNA, the CDR3 is TGTGCCAGCAGTAGGGTGGAGGGTGGCTACACCTTC. This codes for CASSRVEGGYTF.

This chain joins TRBV5-5 and TRBJ1-6; 10 positions match TRBD1. CDR1 is SGHKS and CDR2 is YYEKEE in the germline V gene (reference sequence). Germline trimming cut 3 bases from V and 11 bases from J; bases unmatched to any gene: 5. The CDR3 runs 14 residues. CDR3 amino acids: CASSSGTGVAPLHF. The CDR3 DNA sequence: TGTGCCAGCAGCTCCGGGACAGGGGTGGCACCCCTCCACTTT.

The chain recombines TRBV28 with TRBJ2-1; D possibly corresponds to TRBD2 (6 bases). The germline gives CDR1 MDHEN, CDR2 SYDVKM. This CDR3 has 15 residues. V dropped 5 bases and J dropped 6 bases, with 17 bases sitting between them. CDR3 in amino acids: CASSGWRESGNEQFF. CDR3 DNA: TGTGCCAGCAGTGGTTGGCGGGAAAGCGGCAATGAGCAGTTCTTC. The variable domain in full, with the rest retrieved from reference TRBV28 and TRBJ2-1, is DVKVTQSSRYLVKRTGEKVFLECVQDMDHENMFWYRQDPGLGLRLIYFSYDVKMKEKGDIPEGYSVSREKKERFSLILESASTNQTSMYLCASSGWRESGNEQFFGPGTRLTVL.

The CDR3 sequence is CASSFTGISSTDTQYF. CDR3 bases: TGTGCCAGCAGCTTCACCGGGATCTCTAGCACAGATACGCAGTATTTT. This rearrangement joins TRBV7-2 to TRBJ2-3, with D perhaps matching TRBD2 (5 bases). CDR3 length: 16 residues. Germline values: CDR1 SGHTA, CDR2 FQGNSA. Trimming took 3 bases from V and 0 from J, leaving 13 bases between them.

J is TRBJ1-2 and V is TRBV25-1; 9 bases fit TRBD1. The J segment lost 8 bases and the V segment lost 4 bases, leaving 2 bases of the junction unmatched. CDR3 length: 12 amino acids. From germline, CDR1 is MGHDK and CDR2 SYGVNS. CDR3 amino acids: CASSGDRAGYTF. The CDR3 coding sequence is TGTGCCAGCAGTGGGGACAGGGCGGGCTACACCTTC.

DNA for the CDR3: TGTGCCAGCAGTGAATTGGGCAGGGAAGATGGCTACACCTTC. Its translation is CASSELGREDGYTF. V is TRBV25-1 and J is TRBJ1-2, with a tentative D call TRBD1 (5 bases). Trimming left V 1 base short and J 6 bases short, with 12 bases between. The CDR3 is made up of 14 amino acids. Germline loops: CDR1 MGHDK, CDR2 SYGVNS.

The chain uses TRBV5-4 and TRBJ2-3; TRBD2 matches at 15 bases. J gave up 4 bases and V 4 bases, and 1 base lay outside the gene matches. From germline, CDR1 is SGHNT and CDR2 YYREEE (reference sequence). The CDR3 has 15 residues. This CDR3 is CASSRTSGRADTQYF. For the CDR3, the DNA is TGTGCCAGCAGCCGGACTAGCGGGAGGGCAGATACGCAGTATTTT.

The rearrangement uses TRBV28 and TRBJ2-7; TRBD2 matches 16 bases. V gave up 5 bases and J gave up 0 bases; unmatched junction bases: 19. Germline loops: CDR1 MDHEN, CDR2 SYDVKM. The CDR3 length is 22 residues. This chain's CDR3 is CASSAGTVPGLAGGKSSYEQYF. The CDR3 nucleotides read TGTGCCAGCAGTGCGGGGACAGTCCCGGGACTAGCGGGAGGGAAGAGCTCCTACGAGCAGTACTTC. The full variable domain, its missing parts supplied by reference TRBV28 and TRBJ2-7, is DVKVTQSSRYLVKRTGEKVFLECVQDMDHENMFWYRQDPGLGLRLIYFSYDVKMKEKGDIPEGYSVSREKKERFSLILESASTNQTSMYLCASSAGTVPGLAGGKSSYEQYFGPGTRLTVT.

The chain links TRBV4-1 to TRBJ2-3; D unresolved. The CDR3 spans 15 residues. Between the trimmed V and J ends, which lost 1 base and 2 bases, there was a span of 10 bases. The germline gives CDR1 MGHRA, CDR2 YSYEKL. CDR3 DNA: TGCGCCAGCAGCCAAGCCTTTCAGTCCACAGATACGCAGTATTTT. It is translated as CASSQAFQSTDTQYF.

The V call is TRBV19, the J call TRBJ1-2, with 9 positions matching TRBD1. The CDR3 has 13 residues. Losses at the gene ends were 5 bases for V and 8 bases for J; bases not matched to a gene: 6. Germline-derived CDR1 and CDR2 are LNHDA and SQIVND (reference sequence). CDR3 sequence (DNA): TGTGCCAGTAGTGAACAGGGGGCGGAGGGCTACACCTTC. Translation gives CASSEQGAEGYTF. Supplemented by reference TRBV19 and TRBJ1-2, the full variable domain reads DGGITQSPKYLFRKEGQNVTLSCEQNLNHDAMYWYRQDPGQGLRLIYYSQIVNDFQKGDIAEGYSVSREKKESFPLTVTSAQKNPTAFYLCASSEQGAEGYTFGSGTRLTVV.

CDR3 amino acids: CASSSTGIHSNQPQHF. The CDR3 region has the DNA TGTGCCAGCAGTTCAACAGGGATTCATAGCAATCAGCCCCAGCATTTT. This sequence joins TRBV28 and TRBJ1-5; D might be TRBD1 (6 bases). CDR1 is MDHEN, CDR2 SYDVKM, per germline. The CDR3 has 16 residues. V shed 4 bases and J shed 0 bases, with 13 bases lying between them.

CDR3 nucleotides: TGCGCCAGCAGCTTGGCCGATTTCGCTAGCGGGCGAGTAGGGGGGAACACCGGGGAGCTGTTTTTT. It translates to CASSLADFASGRVGGNTGELFF. The chain combines TRBV5-1 with TRBJ2-2, with 8 nucleotides matching TRBD2. Germline CDR1 reads SGHRS; CDR2 reads YFSETQ. With V trimmed by 0 bases and J by 1 base, 20 bases remained unmatched. The CDR3 length is 22 residues.

CDR3: CASSLGTSGWEATQYF. The CDR3 DNA follows: TGTGCCAGCAGCCTGGGCACTAGCGGATGGGAAGCAACGCAGTATTTT. V and J are TRBV3-1 (or the pseudogene TRBV3-2) and TRBJ2-3, with 8 nucleotides matching TRBD2. Looked up from germline, CDR1 is LGHDT and CDR2 is YNNKEL (reference sequence). The CDR3 length is 16 residues. The V gene end was trimmed by 4 bases and the J gene end by 9 bases; junction bases not matched to a gene: 15.

The gene calls are TRBV25-1 and TRBJ1-2; the D gene is possibly TRBD1 (6 bases). V was trimmed by 3 bases and J by 4 bases, leaving 15 bases between them. The CDR3 has 15 residues. Germline CDR1 reads MGHDK; CDR2 reads SYGVNS. The CDR3 region has the DNA TGTGCCAGCAGTGAGGAAGGACAGCGAGGCTATGGCTACACCTTC. It specifies CASSEEGQRGYGYTF.

The rearrangement joins TRBV7-9 to TRBJ2-7; the D is unclear. The CDR3 has 14 residues. V lost 2 bases and J lost 3, with 11 bases in between. Germline CDR1 SEHNR, CDR2 FQNEAQ (reference sequence). This chain's CDR3 is CASSLPGILYEQYF. CDR3 DNA: TGTGCCAGCAGCTTACCGGGTATTCTCTACGAGCAGTACTTC.

The chain has TRBV5-1 and TRBJ2-3, with 9 bases identical to TRBD1. Germline CDR1 is SGHRS and CDR2 is YFSETQ. CDR3 length equals 14 residues. The V and J ends lost 4 bases and 3 bases, in that order; junction bases with no gene match: 3. CDR3 region: CASSVGQGTDTQYF. CDR3 DNA sequence: TGCGCCAGCAGCGTTGGACAGGGGACAGATACGCAGTATTTT.

This clone appeared once. The chain is built from TRBV25-1 and TRBJ1-4; D may be TRBD1 (6 bases). V lost 6 bases and J 1 base, leaving 9 bases between the germline ends. This CDR3 is built from 14 residues. The germline V gene has CDR1 MGHDK and CDR2 SYGVNS. CDR3: CASSLQGTNEKLFF. The CDR3 region has the DNA TGTGCCAGCAGCCTACAGGGAACTAATGAAAAACTGTTTTTT.

V usage is TRBV7-9 and J usage is TRBJ1-1; 9 positions agree with TRBD1. The CDR3 is 15 residues long. V was pared by 5 bases and J by 10 bases, with 14 bases of the junction left unmatched. CDR1 and CDR2 from the germline V gene are SEHNR and FQNEAQ (reference sequence). In nucleotides, the CDR3 is TGTGCCAGCAGCCCGGGACAGGGAAGAACCGGGGGAGCTTTCTTT. This translates into CASSPGQGRTGGAFF.

As DNA, the CDR3 is TGTGCCAGCAGCTTACGTGGACAGTCCTCTGGGGCCAACGTCCTGACTTTC. Its protein product is CASSLRGQSSGANVLTF. V usage is TRBV7-3 and J usage is TRBJ2-6; D possibly corresponds to TRBD1 (6 bases). Germline CDR1 is SGHTA and CDR2 is FQGTGA. V lost 2 bases, J lost 0 bases, and 11 bases lay in between. The CDR3 length is 17 residues. Full variable domain (rest looked up from reference TRBV7-3 and TRBJ2-6): GAGVSQTPSNKVTEKGKYVELRCDPISGHTALYWYRQSLGQGPEFLIYFQGTGAADDSGLPNDRFFAVRPEGSVSTLKIQRTERGDSAVYLCASSLRGQSSGANVLTFGAGSRLTVL.

The rearrangement joins TRBV5-1 to TRBJ1-2; possible D gene TRBD1, 5 bases. Germline lookup yields CDR1 SGHRS and CDR2 YFSETQ. Trimming took off 0 bases at V and 4 bases at J, with 10 bases between the two ends. The length of the CDR3 is 14 residues. CDR3 nucleotide sequence: TGCGCCAGCAGCTTGGGCGGGACGGGCTATGGCTACACCTTC. It yields the protein CASSLGGTGYGYTF. The entire variable domain, with the rest obtained from reference TRBV5-1 and TRBJ1-2, is as follows: KAGVTQTPRYLIKTRGQQVTLSCSPISGHRSVSWYQQTPGQGLQFLFEYFSETQRNKGNFPGRFSGRQFSNSRSEMNVSTLELGDSALYLCASSLGGTGYGYTFGSGTRLTVV.

This clone was counted between two and nine times. V usage is TRBV7-9 and J usage is TRBJ2-2; the match to TRBD1 covers 9 bases. Trimming at V came to 5 bases and at J to 1 base, leaving 5 bases not matched to a gene. This CDR3 comprises 16 residues. Per the germline V gene, CDR1 is SEHNR and CDR2 is FQNEAQ (reference sequence). CDR3 in DNA: TGTGCCAGCAGCACCGGGACAGGGCTGAACACCGGGGAGCTGTTTTTT. Amino acids: CASSTGTGLNTGELFF.

The V gene is TRBV28, the J gene TRBJ2-6, with 8 bases that match TRBD1. The CDR3 loop spans 18 amino acids. CDR1 is MDHEN and CDR2 is SYDVKM in the germline V gene. With 6 bases clipped from V and 0 bases from J, the junction kept 10 bases outside the gene matches. The CDR3 loop reads CASSLPRQGSSGANVLTF. In DNA, the CDR3 is TGTGCCAGCAGCCTCCCGAGACAGGGGAGCTCTGGGGCCAACGTCCTGACTTTC.

This chain uses TRBV9 with TRBJ2-7; tentative D call: TRBD2 (7 bases). CDR1 and CDR2 (germline): SGDLS, YYNGEE. V lost 0 bases, J lost 3 bases, and 22 bases lay in between. The CDR3 contains 18 residues. The CDR3 DNA is TGTGCCAGCAGCGTAGCCGACCCGGGGGGCGGGAGTTTCTACGAGCAGTACTTC. It translates to CASSVADPGGGSFYEQYF.

The rearrangement links TRBV28 to TRBJ2-3, with D possibly being TRBD2 (7 bases). CDR1 is MDHEN and CDR2 is SYDVKM in the germline V gene. This CDR3 has 15 residues. Trimming removed 6 bases at V and 4 bases at J, with 17 bases between. The CDR3 sequence: CASRKGGVGADTQYF. CDR3 in DNA: TGTGCCAGCAGGAAAGGGGGGGTAGGGGCAGATACGCAGTATTTT. Full variable domain (rest looked up from reference TRBV28 and TRBJ2-3): DVKVTQSSRYLVKRTGEKVFLECVQDMDHENMFWYRQDPGLGLRLIYFSYDVKMKEKGDIPEGYSVSREKKERFSLILESASTNQTSMYLCASRKGGVGADTQYFGPGTRLTVL.

The J gene is TRBJ2-3, the V gene TRBV6-6; D is possibly TRBD2 (6 bases). CDR1 and CDR2 (germline): MNHNY, SVGAGI (reference sequence). The V end was cut by 8 bases, the J end by 0 bases, with 9 bases between. The CDR3 totals 13 residues. CDR3 sequence (DNA): TGTGCCAGCGGGAGGACTAGCACAGATACGCAGTATTTT. It specifies CASGRTSTDTQYF.

The chain combines TRBV28 with TRBJ1-2, with a weak D call TRBD1 (5 bases). V was clipped by 5 bases and J by 3 bases, with 16 bases between them. Germline assignment: CDR1 MDHEN and CDR2 SYDVKM. This CDR3 region has 15 residues. CDR3 amino acids: CASSPRGRDHYGYTF. The DNA of the CDR3 is TGTGCCAGCAGTCCCCGGGGGAGGGACCACTATGGCTACACCTTC.